The clone carrying this TCR beta chain was detected ten times or more. The antigen remains unidentified. Germline V gene data show CDR1 as SQVTM and CDR2 as ANQGSEA. Trimming removed 2 bases from V and 7 bases from J, with 14 bases in between. This CDR3 region has 13 residues. Each CDR3 protein gets one entry after TCRdb re-called the 5' RACE reads with MiXCR. The table records 200,000 to 300,000 distinct CDR3 sequences, over 6.5% of them present only once. This sample was taken from a study of T cells after yellow fever vaccination. Findings of the study overall: The booster response re-showed most primary clones: approximately 95% CD4, more than 80% CD8.

This TCR was recovered from a young man who received the YFV17D yellow fever vaccine. This specimen consisted of CD4+ T cells sorted from PBMCs, obtained on the day of the yellow fever booster vaccination. This chain links TRBV29-1 with TRBJ1-1; D not resolved. The CDR3 region has the DNA TGCAGCGTTGAATCAGTGCCAGGTGGTGAAGCTTTCTTT. Its protein product is CSVESVPGGEAFF.